Below, 20 T cell receptor beta chains from the same sample are listed, as sequenced in a study of cytomegalovirus exposure and HLA in healthy donors. 13 Jbeta primers and 60 Vbeta primers were used for the PCR. Sequenced by immunoSEQ multiplex PCR; TCRdb stores in-frame clones only, minus some. The table shows about 200,000 clones, with roughly 80% occurring only once. The sample was PBMCs. The receptors originated from a man aged 35-49 years in good health and CMV-seronegative.

This sequence joins TRBV10-3 and TRBJ1-1; 7 bases fit TRBD1. The CDR3 runs 16 residues. V shed 2 bases and J 1 base; nucleotides not matched to a gene: 7. Looked up from germline, CDR1 is ENHRY and CDR2 is SYGVKD. CDR3 region: CAISEPSGQENTEAFF. CDR3 sequence (DNA): TGTGCCATCAGTGAGCCCAGTGGACAGGAGAACACTGAAGCTTTCTTT.

The J gene is TRBJ1-1, the V gene TRBV7-3; D is ambiguous. The CDR3 length is 14 residues. V was cut by 4 bases and J by 1 base, with 10 bases left in between. CDR1 and CDR2 from the germline V gene are SGHTA and FQGTGA. DNA of the CDR3: TGTGCCAGCAGCTCAGGTGGGCAGAACACTGAAGCTTTCTTT. Its translation: CASSSGGQNTEAFF.

The gene calls are TRBV4-3 and TRBJ1-2; the D is unclear. The germline gives CDR1 LGHNA, CDR2 YSLEER. V lost 0 bases to trimming and J lost 3 bases, with 14 bases between them. The CDR3 extends over 16 amino acids. CDR3 in amino acids: CASSQDRGGSYYGYTF. CDR3 in DNA: TGCGCCAGCAGCCAAGATCGGGGAGGCTCCTACTATGGCTACACCTTC.

Comment on this clone: Other nucleotide sequences in the sample specify the same CDR3. The V gene is TRBV18, the J gene TRBJ1-1, with D hard to call. Trimming removed 1 base at V and 7 bases at J, with 7 bases between. This CDR3 comprises 12 residues. Germline V gene lookup returns CDR1 KGHSH and CDR2 LQKENI. This chain's CDR3 is CASSPQPGEAFF. The DNA for the CDR3 is TGTGCCAGCTCACCACAACCCGGTGAAGCTTTCTTT.

The chain links TRBV14 to TRBJ1-5, with unresolved D. V dropped 0 bases and J dropped 5 bases, with 8 bases sitting between them. The V gene's germline CDR1 is SGHDN and CDR2 FVKESK. This CDR3 has 14 amino acids. The chain's CDR3 is CASSQDSQYQPQHF. The CDR3 DNA reads as TGTGCCAGCAGCCAAGATAGCCAGTATCAGCCCCAGCATTTT.

J is TRBJ2-1 and V is TRBV29-1; D perhaps matches TRBD2 (6 bases). V was cut by 3 bases and J by 15 bases, with 15 bases left in between. There are 11 residues in the CDR3. Germline V gene sequence: CDR1 SQVTM, CDR2 ANQGSEA. The CDR3 reads CSVEGTAGLFF. In nucleotides, the CDR3 is TGCAGCGTTGAGGGCACGGCGGGGCTGTTCTTC.

The chain joins TRBV9 to TRBJ1-1; D is perhaps TRBD1 (5 bases). This CDR3 comprises 16 residues. Germline V gives CDR1 SGDLS, CDR2 YYNGEE. Trimming removed 0 bases from V and 5 bases from J, with 17 bases in between. The CDR3 here is CASSVGPAGVSTEAFF. CDR3 DNA sequence: TGTGCCAGCAGCGTAGGCCCCGCGGGGGTGTCGACTGAAGCTTTCTTT.

The chain has TRBV5-4 and TRBJ2-2; no clear D. This CDR3 region has 12 residues. Germline values: CDR1 SGHNT, CDR2 YYREEE (reference sequence). With 5 bases removed from V and 3 bases from J, the gap between germline ends came to 5 bases. CDR3 protein: CASSQDTGELFF. CDR3 nucleotides: TGTGCCAGCAGTCAGGACACCGGGGAGCTGTTTTTT.

This chain connects TRBV7-3 to TRBJ2-5; weak D call: TRBD1 (5 bases). V lost 0 bases, J lost 5 bases, and 16 bases lay in between. The CDR3 spans 16 residues. Germline V gives CDR1 SGHTA, CDR2 FQGTGA. CDR3 in amino acids: CASSLTFGKGMETQYF. The CDR3, as DNA: TGTGCCAGCAGCTTAACGTTTGGGAAGGGGATGGAGACCCAGTACTTC.

V and J are TRBV6-5 and TRBJ1-3, with TRBD1 as a possible D gene (6 bases). The CDR3 covers 14 residues. Germline V gene lookup returns CDR1 MNHEY and CDR2 SVGAGI. V shed 5 bases and J shed 1 base, with 9 bases lying between them. DNA for the CDR3: TGTGCCAGCAGTCCACAGGGTTCTGGAAACACCATATATTTT. Translation gives CASSPQGSGNTIYF.

This clone was seen a few times. The chain carries TRBV18 and TRBJ2-7; 8 bases align to TRBD1. V lost 5 bases to trimming and J lost 6 bases; unmatched junction nucleotides: 9. Germline V lookup: CDR1 KGHSH, CDR2 LQKENI. The length of the CDR3 is 14 residues. The CDR3 sequence is CASSSGQGIGEQYF. The CDR3 DNA reads TGTGCCAGCTCATCAGGACAGGGAATCGGCGAGCAGTACTTC.

The chain is built from TRBV18 and TRBJ2-7; D might be TRBD1 (5 bases). The CDR3 sequence is 11 residues long. Germline CDR1 and CDR2: KGHSH and LQKENI. Trimming took off 9 bases at V and 3 bases at J, with 9 bases between the two ends. CDR3 in DNA: TGTGCCAGTAGACAGAGCTACGAGCAGTACTTC. The encoded protein is CASRQSYEQYF.

For this clone: At one of its ends the junction is not consistent with the germline gene, which may arise from a read error. The chain links TRBV7-9 to TRBJ1-1, with TRBD1 identical over 7 bases. Germline values: CDR1 SEHNR, CDR2 FQNEAQ (reference sequence). This CDR3 comprises 17 residues. CDR3 protein: CSSSLGGHWLGGTEAFF. CDR3 nucleotide sequence: TGTTCCAGCAGCTTAGGGGGCCACTGGTTGGGGGGCACTGAAGCTTTCTTT.

The chain uses TRBV6-5 and TRBJ1-1; D gene uncertain. Trimming left V 5 bases short and J 7 bases short, with 14 bases between. CDR1 and CDR2 from the germline V gene are MNHEY and SVGAGI. This CDR3 is built from 13 residues. This CDR3 reads CASSAGVGGEAFF. In DNA form, the CDR3 reads TGTGCCAGCAGTGCCGGGGTGGGCGGTGAAGCTTTCTTT.

Worth noting for this clone: At one end, the junction sequence differs from germline, possibly due to a read error. The chain uses TRBV18 and TRBJ2-7, with D perhaps TRBD1 (6 bases). The CDR3 extends over 15 amino acids. The V gene's germline CDR1 is KGHSH and CDR2 LQKENI. CDR3 region: CASSPRAGEVGEQHF. In DNA form, the CDR3 reads TGTGCCAGCTCACCAAGGGCAGGGGAAGTAGGGGAGCAGCACTTC.

The chain couples TRBV18 to TRBJ1-5, with TRBD1 as a possible D gene (6 bases). V lost 2 bases and J lost 6, with 14 bases in between. CDR3 length equals 15 residues. The germline V gene encodes CDR1 KGHSH and CDR2 LQKENI. CDR3 sequence reads: CASSPNREEGQPQHF. The CDR3 DNA reads TGTGCCAGCTCACCAAACAGGGAAGAGGGTCAGCCCCAGCATTTT.

The chain carries TRBV10-3 and TRBJ2-5, with D uncertain. Per the germline V gene, CDR1 is ENHRY and CDR2 is SYGVKD. The CDR3 contains 13 residues. V was clipped by 0 bases and J by 5 bases, with 7 bases between them. CDR3 sequence (DNA): TGTGCCATCAGTGAGTCTTATTTGGAGACCCAGTACTTC. It encodes CAISESYLETQYF.

This chain connects TRBV13 to TRBJ2-1; 7 positions agree with TRBD1. Germline-derived CDR1 and CDR2 are PRHDT and FYEKMQ (reference sequence). The CDR3 has 15 residues. The ends lost 4 bases at V and 2 bases at J; junction bases unmatched: 5. The CDR3 spells CASSSRDSAYNEQFF. As DNA, the CDR3 is TGTGCCAGCAGCTCCCGGGACAGTGCCTACAATGAGCAGTTCTTC.

The sample holds a few counts of this clone. CDR3 protein: CATSRDTSGWKTQYF. The CDR3 nucleotides read TGTGCCACCAGCAGAGATACTTCAGGGTGGAAGACCCAGTACTTC. The genes are TRBV15 and TRBJ2-5; a weak D match, TRBD1 (5 bases). This CDR3 spans 15 amino acids. CDR1 and CDR2 (germline): LNHNV, YYDKDF (reference sequence). V was shortened by 0 bases and J by 6 bases, with 14 bases between the two germline ends.

This chain joins TRBV28 and TRBJ2-7, with 8 positions matching TRBD2. The CDR3 has 14 amino acids. J was trimmed by 6 bases and V by 5 bases; bases with no gene match: 9. Germline lookup yields CDR1 MDHEN and CDR2 SYDVKM. This CDR3 is CASSAPGGKGEQYF. Here the CDR3 DNA reads TGTGCCAGCAGTGCCCCGGGGGGGAAAGGCGAGCAGTACTTC. Looking up the rest from reference TRBV28 and TRBJ2-7 gives the full variable domain: DVKVTQSSRYLVKRTGEKVFLECVQDMDHENMFWYRQDPGLGLRLIYFSYDVKMKEKGDIPEGYSVSREKKERFSLILESASTNQTSMYLCASSAPGGKGEQYFGPGTRLTVT.